This record covers a single T cell receptor (beta chain). Its specificity is unknown. Time point noted: newly diagnosed, previously untreated cHL patient sample. The data belong to a study of PD-1 blockade in classical Hodgkin lymphoma. Generated by immunoSEQ multiplex PCR, the TCRdb table keeps only in-frame clones and is missing some. There are roughly 32,000 clones in the sample; 90% to 95% occur only once, and over 2% lies in the top ten. Trimming pared 1 base from V and 4 bases from J, leaving 10 bases between. Germline lookup yields CDR1 SEHNR and CDR2 FQNEAQ (reference sequence). CDR3 length equals 14 residues. Study conclusions and caveats: Reported findings placed baseline TCR diversity lower in newly diagnosed patients (compared with healthy donors). Although disease activity or prior therapy may be involved, causes of the repertoire differences remain undefined.

The chain carries TRBV7-9 and TRBJ1-2, with D perhaps TRBD1 (5 bases). This receptor was taken from a human donor with classical Hodgkin lymphoma. The sample taken for sequencing was peripheral blood mononuclear cells (PBMCs). CDR3 amino acids: CASSLGAGSYGYTF. CDR3 coding DNA: TGTGCCAGCAGCTTAGGGGCAGGGAGCTATGGCTACACCTTC.